The TCR beta chain under discussion was sequenced for a study of blood T cell repertoires in COVID-19. In the study overall: Both acute and convalescent COVID-19 samples were obtained from the United States, Italy and Spain. PBMCs, B-cell-depleted T cells, or T cells provided the cDNA or gDNA that made up the material.

Germline values: CDR1 SGDLS, CDR2 YYNGEE. The V end lost 2 bases, the J end lost 5 bases, and 16 bases lay between the germline ends. CDR3 length equals 15 residues. Under the authors' procedure: Amplification of reference gene primers was used by the study to estimate nucleated cell counts. The method was immunoSEQ multiplex PCR; TCRdb's version includes in-frame clones alone and lacks a portion of them. The V and J calls and clone size come from that table; D and trimming were worked out from the DNA. The data hold 160,000 or so clones, with around 84% observed a single time. Specimen: peripheral blood. The chain carries TRBV9 and TRBJ1-2; D is possibly TRBD1 (5 bases). The clonotype comes from a woman aged 45-60 years with acute or convalescent COVID-19. CDR3 loop: CASSVQGSTLYGYTF. The CDR3 DNA reads as TGTGCCAGCAGCGTCCAGGGTTCTACTCTATATGGCTACACCTTC.